The next 2 T cell receptor beta chains were all read from a single sample in a study of OX40 agonist ivuxolimab in advanced cancers. Library method: the immunoSEQ multiplex PCR assay. The table comes from immuneACCESS by way of TCRdb, which keeps in-frame sequences with V and J called. Part of the clones is missing from these tables; in studies checked, under half for an unresolved V gene and the rest for unknown reasons. The sample has 70,000 to 75,000 clones on record, more than 85% of them singletons. Of the sample, less than 0.55% falls within the top ten clones. The specimen comprised CD4+ or CD8+ T cells sorted from blood, sampled in a trial of the OX40 agonist ivuxolimab. Receptor source: an adult with an advanced solid tumor such as melanoma, head and neck, liver or kidney cancer.

The chain employs TRBV30 and TRBJ2-2; D is possibly TRBD1 (5 bases). V was pared by 0 bases and J by 4 bases, with 15 bases between. The CDR3 extends over 16 amino acids. Germline V lookup: CDR1 GTSNPN, CDR2 SVGIG (reference sequence). As DNA, the CDR3 is TGTGCCTGGAGTGTAGAGTGGACCCAGGGCACCGGGGAGCTGTTTTTT. As protein: CAWSVEWTQGTGELFF.

This chain connects TRBV7-2 to TRBJ2-1; 8 positions agree with TRBD2. The J segment lost 5 bases and the V segment lost 1 base, leaving 4 bases of the junction unmatched. The CDR3 extends over 15 amino acids. The V gene's germline CDR1 is SGHTA and CDR2 FQGNSA. CDR3 protein: CASSLVGTRDNEQFF. The CDR3 nucleotides are TGTGCCAGCAGCTTAGTCGGGACTAGAGACAATGAGCAGTTCTTC.